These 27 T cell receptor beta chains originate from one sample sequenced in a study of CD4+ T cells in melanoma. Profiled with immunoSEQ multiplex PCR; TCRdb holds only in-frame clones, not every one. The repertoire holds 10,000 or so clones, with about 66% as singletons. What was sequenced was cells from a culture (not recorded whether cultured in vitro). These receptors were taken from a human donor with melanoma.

The CDR3 spells CASSTKTKGGSGNTIYF. The CDR3 DNA reads TGCGCCAGCAGTACTAAAACAAAGGGAGGCTCTGGAAACACCATATATTTT. The chain couples TRBV23-1 to TRBJ1-3; D is ambiguous. TRBV23-1 belongs to the ORF category, with a function that is uncertain. V was pared by 5 bases and J by 0 bases, with 17 bases between. CDR3 size: 17 residues.

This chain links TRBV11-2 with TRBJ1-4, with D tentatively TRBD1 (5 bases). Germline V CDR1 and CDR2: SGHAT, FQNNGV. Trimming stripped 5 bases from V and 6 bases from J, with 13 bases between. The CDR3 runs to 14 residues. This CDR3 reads CASSRDLSYEKLFF. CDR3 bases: TGTGCCAGCAGCCGGGACCTCTCCTATGAAAAACTGTTTTTT.

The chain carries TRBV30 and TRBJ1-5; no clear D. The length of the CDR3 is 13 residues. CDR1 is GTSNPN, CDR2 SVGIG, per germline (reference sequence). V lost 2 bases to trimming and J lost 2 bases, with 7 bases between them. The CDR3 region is CAWSYAGNQPQHF. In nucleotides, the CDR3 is TGTGCCTGGAGTTATGCCGGCAATCAGCCCCAGCATTTT.

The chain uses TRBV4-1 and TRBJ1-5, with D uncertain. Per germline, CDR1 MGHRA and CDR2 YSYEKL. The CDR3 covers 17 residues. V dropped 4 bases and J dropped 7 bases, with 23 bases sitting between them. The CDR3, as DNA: TGCGCCAGCAGCCGTAGTTCAGTTCTCCTCCTGGGACAGCCCCAGCATTTT. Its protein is CASSRSSVLLLGQPQHF.

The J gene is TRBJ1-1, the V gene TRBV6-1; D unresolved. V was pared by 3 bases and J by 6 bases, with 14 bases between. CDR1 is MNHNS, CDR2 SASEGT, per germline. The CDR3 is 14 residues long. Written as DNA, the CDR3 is TGTGCCAGCAGTGAGAGGAGAGGAGGAGCTGAAGCTTTCTTT. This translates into CASSERRGGAEAFF.

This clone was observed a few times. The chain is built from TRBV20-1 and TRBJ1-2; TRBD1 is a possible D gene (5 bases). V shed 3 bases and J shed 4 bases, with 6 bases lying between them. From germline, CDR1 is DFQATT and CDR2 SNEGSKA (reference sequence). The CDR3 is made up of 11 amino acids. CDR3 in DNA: TGCAGTGCTAGGACAGTCTATGGCTACACCTTC. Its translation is CSARTVYGYTF.

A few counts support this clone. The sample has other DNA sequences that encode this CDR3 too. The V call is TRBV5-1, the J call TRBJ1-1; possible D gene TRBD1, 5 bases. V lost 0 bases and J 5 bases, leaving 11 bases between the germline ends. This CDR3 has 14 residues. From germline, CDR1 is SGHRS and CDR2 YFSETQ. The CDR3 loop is CASSLGGVGTEAFF. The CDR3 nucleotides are TGCGCCAGCAGCTTGGGGGGCGTAGGGACTGAAGCTTTCTTT.

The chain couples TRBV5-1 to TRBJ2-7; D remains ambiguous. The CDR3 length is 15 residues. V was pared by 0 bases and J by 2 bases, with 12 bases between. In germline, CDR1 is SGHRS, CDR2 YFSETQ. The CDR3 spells CASSLGPTETYEQYF. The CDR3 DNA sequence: TGCGCCAGCAGCTTGGGACCTACAGAAACCTACGAGCAGTACTTC.

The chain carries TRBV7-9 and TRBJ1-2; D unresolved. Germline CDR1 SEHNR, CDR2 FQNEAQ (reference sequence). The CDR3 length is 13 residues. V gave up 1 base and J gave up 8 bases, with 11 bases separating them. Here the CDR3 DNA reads TGTGCCAGCAGCTTAGTAAGGGTCGGGGGCTACACCTTC. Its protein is CASSLVRVGGYTF.

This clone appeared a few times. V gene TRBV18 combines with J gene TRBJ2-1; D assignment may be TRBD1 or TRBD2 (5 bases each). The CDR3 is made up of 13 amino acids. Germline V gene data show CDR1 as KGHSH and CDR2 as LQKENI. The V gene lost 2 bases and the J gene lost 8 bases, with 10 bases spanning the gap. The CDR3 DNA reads TGTGCCAGCTCACCAGGCGAGGGGCATGAGCAGTTCTTC. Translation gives CASSPGEGHEQFF.

CDR3 residues: CASSRGLSATNEKLFF. The CDR3 bases are TGCGCCAGCAGCCGGGGACTGTCCGCAACTAATGAAAAACTGTTTTTT. The gene calls are TRBV4-1 and TRBJ1-4; TRBD1 might be the D (5 bases). The germline V gene encodes CDR1 MGHRA and CDR2 YSYEKL. Deletions cut 4 bases from V and 0 bases from J, with 12 bases between. There are 16 residues in the CDR3.

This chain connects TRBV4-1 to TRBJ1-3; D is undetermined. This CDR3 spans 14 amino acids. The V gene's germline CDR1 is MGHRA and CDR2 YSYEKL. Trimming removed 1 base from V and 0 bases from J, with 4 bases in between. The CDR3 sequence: CASSQVVSGNTIYF. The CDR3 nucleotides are TGCGCCAGCAGCCAAGTAGTCTCTGGAAACACCATATATTTT.

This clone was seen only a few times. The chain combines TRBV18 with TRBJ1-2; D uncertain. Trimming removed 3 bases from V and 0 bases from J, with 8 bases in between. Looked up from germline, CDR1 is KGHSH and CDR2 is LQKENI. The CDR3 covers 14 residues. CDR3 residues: CASSPGSANYGYTF. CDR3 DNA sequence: TGTGCCAGCTCACCGGGCTCCGCTAACTATGGCTACACCTTC.

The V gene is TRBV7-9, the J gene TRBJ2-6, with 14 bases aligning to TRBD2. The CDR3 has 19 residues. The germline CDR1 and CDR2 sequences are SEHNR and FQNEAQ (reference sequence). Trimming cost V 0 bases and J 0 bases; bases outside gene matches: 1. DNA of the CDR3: TGTGCCAGCAGCTTAGCGACTAGCGGGGGGGGCTCTGGGGCCAACGTCCTGACTTTC. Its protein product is CASSLATSGGGSGANVLTF.

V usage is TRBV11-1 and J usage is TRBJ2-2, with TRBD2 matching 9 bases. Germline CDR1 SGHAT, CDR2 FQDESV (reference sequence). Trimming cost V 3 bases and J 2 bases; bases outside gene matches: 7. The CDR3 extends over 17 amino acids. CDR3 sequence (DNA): TGTGCCAGCAGCTTTAGCTGGACTAGCGTTAACACCGGGGAGCTGTTTTTT. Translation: CASSFSWTSVNTGELFF.

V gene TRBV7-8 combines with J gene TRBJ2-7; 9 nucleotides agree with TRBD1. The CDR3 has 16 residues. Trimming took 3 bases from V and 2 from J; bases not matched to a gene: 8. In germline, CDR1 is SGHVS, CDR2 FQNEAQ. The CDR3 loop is CASSLDGTGRTYEQYF. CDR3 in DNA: TGTGCCAGCAGCTTGGACGGGACAGGGAGAACCTACGAGCAGTACTTC.

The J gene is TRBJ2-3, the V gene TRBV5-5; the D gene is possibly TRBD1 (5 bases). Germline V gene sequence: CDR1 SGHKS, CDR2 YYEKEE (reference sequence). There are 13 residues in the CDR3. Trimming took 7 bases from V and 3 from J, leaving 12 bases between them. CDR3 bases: TGTGCCAGCGCCCGACAGAGTACAGATACGCAGTATTTT. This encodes CASARQSTDTQYF.

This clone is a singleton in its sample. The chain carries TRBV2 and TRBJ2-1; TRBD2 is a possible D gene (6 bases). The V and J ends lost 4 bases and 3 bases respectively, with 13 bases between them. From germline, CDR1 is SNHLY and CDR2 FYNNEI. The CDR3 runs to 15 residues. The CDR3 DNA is TGTGCCAGCAGTGTGGGCGGGGAAAGCTACAATGAGCAGTTCTTC. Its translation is CASSVGGESYNEQFF.

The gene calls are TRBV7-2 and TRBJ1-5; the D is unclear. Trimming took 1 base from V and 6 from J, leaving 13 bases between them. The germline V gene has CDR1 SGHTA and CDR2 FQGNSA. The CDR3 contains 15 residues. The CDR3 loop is CASSLVGVSAQPQHF. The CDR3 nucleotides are TGTGCCAGCAGCTTAGTTGGGGTGTCGGCTCAGCCCCAGCATTTT.

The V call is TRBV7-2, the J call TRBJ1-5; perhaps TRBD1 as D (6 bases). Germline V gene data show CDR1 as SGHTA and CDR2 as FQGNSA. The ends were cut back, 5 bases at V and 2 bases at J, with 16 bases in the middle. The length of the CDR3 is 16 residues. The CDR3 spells CASSPPGGLGNQPQHF. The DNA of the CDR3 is TGTGCCAGCAGCCCCCCCGGGGGGCTGGGCAATCAGCCCCAGCATTTT.

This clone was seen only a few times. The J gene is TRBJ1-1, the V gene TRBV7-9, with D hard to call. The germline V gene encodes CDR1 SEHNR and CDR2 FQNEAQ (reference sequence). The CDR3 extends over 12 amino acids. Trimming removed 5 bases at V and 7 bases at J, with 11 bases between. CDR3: CASSREGFEAFF. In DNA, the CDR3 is TGTGCCAGCAGCCGGGAAGGATTTGAAGCTTTCTTT.

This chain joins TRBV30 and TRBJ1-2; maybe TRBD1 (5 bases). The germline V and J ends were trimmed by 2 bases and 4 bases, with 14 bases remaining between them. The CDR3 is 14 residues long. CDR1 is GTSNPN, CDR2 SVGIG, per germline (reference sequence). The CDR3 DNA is TGTGCCTGGAGTAAGTTGGGGGATCGCTATGGCTACACCTTC. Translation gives CAWSKLGDRYGYTF.

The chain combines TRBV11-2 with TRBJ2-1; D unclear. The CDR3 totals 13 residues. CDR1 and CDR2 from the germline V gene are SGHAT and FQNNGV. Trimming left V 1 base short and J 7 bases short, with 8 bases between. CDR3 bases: TGTGCCAGCAGCTTAGGGGTAGTAAATGAGCAGTTCTTC. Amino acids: CASSLGVVNEQFF.

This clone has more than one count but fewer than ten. The CDR3 coding sequence is TGCACCAGCAGCCAAGATCTAGACAGGCCCTCTGGAAACACCATATATTTT. Translated, it gives CTSSQDLDRPSGNTIYF. V and J are TRBV1 and TRBJ1-3; TRBD1 reflects the table's D call only, with no check against the DNA. TRBV1 is reported as a pseudogene. The CDR3 length is 17 residues.

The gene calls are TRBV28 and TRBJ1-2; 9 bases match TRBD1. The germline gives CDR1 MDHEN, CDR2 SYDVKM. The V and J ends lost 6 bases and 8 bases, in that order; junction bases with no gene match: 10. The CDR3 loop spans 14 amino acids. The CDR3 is CASRLGTGIFGYTF. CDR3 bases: TGTGCCAGCAGACTCGGGACAGGGATTTTCGGCTACACCTTC.

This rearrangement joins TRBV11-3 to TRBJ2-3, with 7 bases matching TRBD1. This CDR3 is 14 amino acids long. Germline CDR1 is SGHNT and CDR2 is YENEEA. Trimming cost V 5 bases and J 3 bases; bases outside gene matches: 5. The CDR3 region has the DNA TGTGCCAGCAGCCTGGGACAGCGAACAGATACGCAGTATTTT. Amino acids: CASSLGQRTDTQYF. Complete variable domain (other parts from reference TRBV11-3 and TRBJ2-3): EAGVVQSPRYKIIEKKQPVAFWCNPISGHNTLYWYLQNLGQGPELLIRYENEEAVDDSQLPKDRFSAERLKGVDSTLKIQPAELGDSAVYLCASSLGQRTDTQYFGPGTRLTVL.

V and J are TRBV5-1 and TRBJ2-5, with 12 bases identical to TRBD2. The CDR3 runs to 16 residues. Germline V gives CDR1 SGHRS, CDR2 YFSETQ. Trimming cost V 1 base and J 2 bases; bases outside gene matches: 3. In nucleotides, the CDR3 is TGCGCCAGCAGCTTGCTAGCGGGGGGGCAACAAGAGACCCAGTACTTC. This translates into CASSLLAGGQQETQYF.